The following is a T cell receptor beta chain sequence with its context. Study processing details: Estimates of nucleated cell counts were drawn from the amplification of reference gene primers. Sequenced by immunoSEQ multiplex PCR; TCRdb stores in-frame clones only, minus some. V and J calls and clone size are those listed in that table; D and trimming were worked out from the DNA. The sample records about 190,000 clones, around 80% being singletons. The record originates from a study of blood T cell repertoires in COVID-19. Across the study: T cells, B-cell-depleted T cells, or PBMCs supplied cDNA or gDNA.

The V gene's germline CDR1 is SGHNT and CDR2 YENEEA. With 5 bases removed from V and 0 bases from J, the gap between germline ends came to 10 bases. The CDR3 sequence is 14 residues long. The source of this sequence is a man in his thirties or forties with active or convalescent COVID-19. What was sequenced was peripheral blood. V is TRBV11-3 and J is TRBJ2-5, with D perhaps matching TRBD1 (5 bases). CDR3 in amino acids: CASSDRQNQETQYF. Here the CDR3 DNA reads TGTGCCAGCAGCGACCGACAGAACCAAGAGACCCAGTACTTC.